This TCR beta chain was sequenced in a study of control samples from healthy donors and cancer patients. Trimming removed 2 bases at V and 2 bases at J, with 13 bases between. This CDR3 has 15 amino acids. From germline, CDR1 is MNHEY and CDR2 SVGAGI. Here immunoSEQ multiplex PCR was the method, and the copy in TCRdb shows in-frame clones only, minus some. Of 130,000 or so clones in the sample, around nine tenths were seen once. The TCR originated in a man in his fifties or sixties in good health. This chain joins TRBV6-5 and TRBJ2-7; tentatively, D is TRBD1 (6 bases). The source material was blood. The CDR3 DNA is TGTGCCAGCAGTTACAGCCCCAGGGACACCTACGAGCAGTACTTC. This encodes CASSYSPRDTYEQYF.